These 29 T cell receptor beta chains were all obtained from the same sample, sequenced in a study of somatic mutations in cytotoxic T cells in rheumatoid arthritis. Method: immunoSEQ multiplex PCR; TCRdb's copy keeps in-frame clones and lacks some. Among under 1,500 clones listed, about 80% were seen once. The sequenced sample was CD8+ T cells sorted from blood. The receptors were gathered from an adult with rheumatoid arthritis.

The V gene is TRBV6-4, the J gene TRBJ2-3; no definite D call. The germline CDR1 and CDR2 sequences are MRHNA and SNTAGT. V shed 0 bases and J shed 5 bases, with 6 bases lying between them. CDR3 length equals 13 residues. CDR3: CASSDSEVDTQYF. In nucleotides, the CDR3 is TGTGCCAGCAGTGACTCCGAAGTAGATACGCAGTATTTT.

V and J are TRBV9 and TRBJ2-5; D is possibly TRBD1 (6 bases). CDR1 SGDLS and CDR2 YYNGEE come from the germline V gene. The V end was cut by 4 bases, the J end by 2 bases, with 12 bases between. The length of the CDR3 is 14 residues. CDR3 bases: TGTGCCAGCAGCCCCGGGACAAATCAAGAGACCCAGTACTTC. Translating it yields CASSPGTNQETQYF.

This sequence joins TRBV7-3 and TRBJ2-3; D is unclear. The V end was cut by 2 bases, the J end by 2 bases, with 8 bases between. The CDR3 runs 14 residues. The germline CDR1 and CDR2 sequences are SGHTA and FQGTGA. CDR3 in amino acids: CASSLVGLTDTQYF. As DNA, the CDR3 is TGTGCCAGCAGCTTAGTCGGTCTCACAGATACGCAGTATTTT.

This chain joins TRBV5-6 and TRBJ2-1; D gene ambiguous. Per the germline V gene, CDR1 is SGHDT and CDR2 is YYEEEE. CDR3 size: 13 residues. Trimming left V 0 bases short and J 7 bases short, with 8 bases between. The CDR3, as DNA: TGTGCCAGCAGCTTGGGAGACCCTAATGAGCAGTTCTTC. As protein: CASSLGDPNEQFF.

V is TRBV18 and J is TRBJ1-1; no firm D call. This CDR3 has 13 amino acids. Per germline, CDR1 KGHSH and CDR2 LQKENI. The V and J ends lost 3 bases and 4 bases respectively, with 9 bases between them. The CDR3: CASSPEAGTEAFF. CDR3 DNA: TGTGCCAGCTCACCGGAGGCGGGCACTGAAGCTTTCTTT.

The rearrangement uses TRBV15 and TRBJ1-2; D ambiguous. Between the trimmed V and J ends, which lost 1 base and 8 bases, there was a span of 11 bases. CDR1 is LNHNV, CDR2 YYDKDF, per germline (reference sequence). The CDR3 is 13 amino acids. CDR3 region: CATSRADIGGYTF. DNA of the CDR3: TGTGCCACCAGCAGAGCAGATATTGGAGGCTACACCTTC. The entire variable domain, with the rest obtained from reference TRBV15 and TRBJ1-2, is as follows: DAMVIQNPRYQVTQFGKPVTLSCSQTLNHNVMYWYQQKSSQAPKLLFHYYDKDFNNEADTPDNFQSRRPNTSFCFLDIRSPGLGDTAMYLCATSRADIGGYTFGSGTRLTVV.

This clone showed up just once. CDR3 residues: CASGLGNLGTEAFF. CDR3 DNA sequence: TGTGCTAGTGGTTTGGGGAACCTGGGGACTGAAGCTTTCTTT. This sequence joins TRBV12-5 and TRBJ1-1; D ambiguous. Trimming removed 1 base at V and 5 bases at J, with 11 bases between. This CDR3 comprises 14 residues. Per the germline V gene, CDR1 is LGHNT and CDR2 is FRNRAP.

The J gene is TRBJ1-2, the V gene TRBV5-4; possible D gene TRBD1, 5 bases. Germline lookup yields CDR1 SGHNT and CDR2 YYREEE (reference sequence). V was trimmed by 0 bases and J by 6 bases, leaving 6 bases between them. The CDR3 has 12 amino acids. The CDR3 reads CASSLGQNGYTF. In DNA, the CDR3 is TGTGCCAGCAGCTTGGGACAGAATGGCTACACCTTC.

The CDR3 here is CASSPGEGPTYEQYF. Here the CDR3 DNA reads TGTGCCAGCAGTCCGGGGGAGGGGCCCACCTACGAGCAGTACTTC. This chain links TRBV27 with TRBJ2-7; 7 bases fit TRBD2. Germline CDR1 and CDR2: MNHEY and SMNVEV (reference sequence). The CDR3 extends over 15 amino acids. The V and J ends lost 5 bases and 2 bases, in that order; junction bases with no gene match: 9.

The CDR3 is CASSVGTAEGFEAFF. The CDR3 coding sequence is TGTGCCAGCAGCGTGGGGACGGCCGAGGGGTTTGAAGCTTTCTTT. V gene TRBV9 combines with J gene TRBJ1-1, with D maybe TRBD1 (5 bases). V was trimmed by 2 bases and J by 7 bases, leaving 18 bases between them. The germline gives CDR1 SGDLS, CDR2 YYNGEE. The CDR3 sequence is 15 residues long.

The chain employs TRBV27 and TRBJ1-2; perhaps TRBD1 as D (6 bases). Trimming took 0 bases from V and 5 from J, leaving 7 bases between them. This CDR3 spans 13 amino acids. Germline V gene data show CDR1 as MNHEY and CDR2 as SMNVEV (reference sequence). The CDR3 DNA reads TGTGCCAGCAGTTTATCGGGACAATATGGCTACACCTTC. Encoded protein: CASSLSGQYGYTF.

The V and J genes are TRBV6-6 and TRBJ2-1; D unclear. Germline V gene lookup returns CDR1 MNHNY and CDR2 SVGAGI (reference sequence). Trimming removed 7 bases at V and 7 bases at J, with 8 bases between. CDR3 length: 11 residues. As DNA, the CDR3 is TGTGCCAGCACCCCGGGTAATGAGCAGTTCTTC. This gives the protein CASTPGNEQFF.

The chain has TRBV6-4 and TRBJ2-3, with 7 bases aligning to TRBD2. The germline V gene encodes CDR1 MRHNA and CDR2 SNTAGT. This CDR3 comprises 17 residues. Unmatched junction bases numbered 7, after V lost 0 bases and J lost 1 base. CDR3 sequence: CASSDSEGGGGTDTQYF. CDR3 nucleotides: TGTGCCAGCAGTGACTCTGAGGGCGGGGGAGGCACAGATACGCAGTATTTT.

The CDR3: CASSLVAGVWDTQYF. The CDR3 DNA reads as TGTGCCAGCAGCTTAGTAGCGGGGGTGTGGGATACGCAGTATTTT. J is TRBJ2-3 and V is TRBV7-3; TRBD2 matches at 9 bases. This CDR3 contains 15 residues. Looked up from germline, CDR1 is SGHTA and CDR2 is FQGTGA. J was trimmed by 6 bases and V by 2 bases; bases with no gene match: 6. Combining the CDR3 with reference TRBV7-3 and TRBJ2-3 gives the whole variable domain GAGVSQTPSNKVTEKGKYVELRCDPISGHTALYWYRQSLGQGPEFLIYFQGTGAADDSGLPNDRFFAVRPEGSVSTLKIQRTERGDSAVYLCASSLVAGVWDTQYFGPGTRLTVL.

The chain joins TRBV15 to TRBJ2-7, with D tentatively TRBD1 (6 bases). CDR1 LNHNV and CDR2 YYDKDF come from the germline V gene (reference sequence). V lost 0 bases and J 3 bases, leaving 15 bases between the germline ends. This CDR3 is 16 amino acids long. The CDR3: CATSRDHMAGDYEQYF. CDR3 nucleotide sequence: TGTGCCACCAGCAGAGACCACATGGCAGGGGACTACGAGCAGTACTTC.

CDR3 bases: TGTGCCAGCAGGATACAAAGTCGGGCCAACGTCCTGACTTTC. This sequence encodes CASRIQSRANVLTF. The chain couples TRBV21-1 to TRBJ2-6; the tabulated D call, TRBD1, remains unverified against the DNA. TRBV21-1 represents a pseudogene. The CDR3 covers 14 residues.

This clone was counted only a few times. The V and J genes are TRBV6-6 and TRBJ2-5; D might be TRBD1 (6 bases). The CDR3 is 16 residues long. CDR1 and CDR2 (germline): MNHNY, SVGAGI (reference sequence). Trimming pared 0 bases from V and 5 bases from J, leaving 16 bases between. CDR3 sequence reads: CASSYSGAPIGETQYF. CDR3 in DNA: TGTGCCAGCAGTTACTCGGGGGCACCGATCGGGGAGACCCAGTACTTC.

The chain uses TRBV4-3 and TRBJ1-5; possible D gene TRBD1, 5 bases. Trimming pared 0 bases from V and 9 bases from J, leaving 9 bases between. CDR1 and CDR2 from the germline V gene are LGHNA and YSLEER. This CDR3 contains 13 residues. The CDR3 DNA sequence: TGCGCCAGCAGCCAAGAGAGTGGGGGGCCCCAGCATTTT. Translating it yields CASSQESGGPQHF.

The CDR3 sequence: CASHPQGDLLYEQYF. DNA for the CDR3: TGTGCCAGCCACCCCCAGGGGGACCTACTCTACGAGCAGTACTTC. The chain combines TRBV5-6 with TRBJ2-7; 7 positions match TRBD1. The CDR3 runs 15 residues. V trimming: 7 bases; J trimming: 3 bases; junction bases outside the gene matches: 13. CDR1 and CDR2 (germline): SGHDT, YYEEEE.

By share of the sample, this clone is large. J is TRBJ1-2 and V is TRBV10-2; a possible D gene is TRBD1 (5 bases). This CDR3 has 15 residues. V lost 0 bases and J 4 bases, leaving 12 bases between the germline ends. Per the germline V gene, CDR1 is WSHSY and CDR2 is SAAADI. CDR3 residues: CASSESNLGLYGYTF. DNA of the CDR3: TGCGCCAGCAGTGAGTCGAACCTGGGGCTCTATGGCTACACCTTC.

The genes are TRBV9 and TRBJ2-2; no clear D gene. Germline V lookup: CDR1 SGDLS, CDR2 YYNGEE. Between the trimmed V and J ends, which lost 0 bases and 1 base, there was a span of 4 bases. The CDR3 consists of 14 residues. The CDR3 loop reads CASSVGRNTGELFF. The DNA for the CDR3 is TGTGCCAGCAGCGTAGGCAGGAACACCGGGGAGCTGTTTTTT.

The chain employs TRBV4-3 and TRBJ2-1, with unresolved D. The V gene lost 0 bases and the J gene lost 3 bases, with 9 bases spanning the gap. CDR1 is LGHNA and CDR2 is YSLEER in the germline V gene. The CDR3 length is 15 residues. CDR3 sequence reads: CASSQEKAVYNEQFF. The CDR3, as DNA: TGCGCCAGCAGCCAAGAGAAGGCGGTCTACAATGAGCAGTTCTTC.

The chain uses TRBV7-3 and TRBJ2-1; D possibly corresponds to TRBD2 (7 bases). CDR1 is SGHTA and CDR2 is FQGTGA in the germline V gene. The CDR3 totals 11 residues. Trimming took 8 bases from V and 10 from J, leaving 12 bases between them. CDR3 DNA: TGTGCCAGCGGTGGGGGGGGCGAGCAGTTCTTC. The encoded protein is CASGGGGEQFF. The whole variable domain, filled in from reference TRBV7-3 and TRBJ2-1, reads GAGVSQTPSNKVTEKGKYVELRCDPISGHTALYWYRQSLGQGPEFLIYFQGTGAADDSGLPNDRFFAVRPEGSVSTLKIQRTERGDSAVYLCASGGGGEQFFGPGTRLTVL.

CDR3: CASSEVTNPRETQYF. The CDR3 DNA follows: TGTGCCAGCAGTGAAGTTACCAATCCCCGAGAGACCCAGTACTTC. V usage is TRBV2 and J usage is TRBJ2-5; D is unclear. The CDR3 covers 15 residues. The germline V gene encodes CDR1 SNHLY and CDR2 FYNNEI. Trimming removed 1 base from V and 4 bases from J, with 13 bases in between.

The V and J genes are TRBV9 and TRBJ2-7; possible D gene TRBD2, 5 bases. The CDR3 sequence is 15 residues long. Trimming took 4 bases from V and 3 from J, leaving 17 bases between them. Germline V gives CDR1 SGDLS, CDR2 YYNGEE. The CDR3 DNA follows: TGTGCCAGCAGCCCCCGAGGACTCGCCGACTACGAGCAGTACTTC. Translation gives CASSPRGLADYEQYF. Combining the CDR3 with reference TRBV9 and TRBJ2-7 gives the whole variable domain DSGVTQTPKHLITATGQRVTLRCSPRSGDLSVYWYQQSLDQGLQFLIQYYNGEERAKGNILERFSAQQFPDLHSELNLSSLELGDSALYFCASSPRGLADYEQYFGPGTRLTVT.

The CDR3 loop reads CASSKTGPIETDTQYF. DNA for the CDR3: TGTGCCAGCAGCAAGACGGGACCCATCGAAACAGATACGCAGTATTTT. The chain joins TRBV21-1 to TRBJ2-3. TRBV21-1 is termed a pseudogene. CDR3 size: 16 residues.

There are a few counts of this clone. The V and J genes are TRBV30 and TRBJ1-5; D unclear. The CDR3 runs 13 residues. Germline CDR1 and CDR2: GTSNPN and SVGIG (reference sequence). With 1 base removed from V and 7 bases from J, the gap between germline ends came to 11 bases. The CDR3 DNA follows: TGTGCCTGGAGTGCCGAAGCCGGACAGCCCCAGCATTTT. Protein: CAWSAEAGQPQHF.

The chain uses TRBV5-1 and TRBJ1-2, with TRBD1 matching 8 bases. The CDR3 length is 16 residues. Germline CDR1 reads SGHRS; CDR2 reads YFSETQ. With 3 bases clipped from V and 4 bases from J, the junction kept 11 bases outside the gene matches. This CDR3 is CASSSVPGQGSYGYTF. CDR3 coding DNA: TGCGCCAGCAGCTCAGTCCCCGGACAGGGATCCTATGGCTACACCTTC.

CDR3 sequence reads: CASSPVGAGRSYEQYF. The CDR3 bases are TGTGCCAGCAGCCCGGTGGGGGCAGGGAGGTCCTACGAGCAGTACTTC. V is TRBV5-8 and J is TRBJ2-7; either TRBD1 or TRBD2 may fit D (6 bases each). This CDR3 comprises 16 residues. V dropped 4 bases and J dropped 1 base, with 18 bases sitting between them. CDR1 is SGHTS and CDR2 is YDEGEE in the germline V gene. Using reference TRBV5-8 and TRBJ2-7 for the parts outside the CDR3, the full variable domain is EAGVTQSPTHLIKTRGQQATLRCSPISGHTSVYWYQQALGLGLQFLLWYDEGEERNRGNFPPRFSGRQFPNYSSELNVNALELEDSALYLCASSPVGAGRSYEQYFGPGTRLTVT.